This T cell receptor (beta chain) is drawn from a study of vaccination and CD4 T cells after COVID-19 (dated by TCRdb to between 2021 and 2024). With regard to the full study: SARS-CoV-2 positivity had been established in the convalescent patients by nasal swab PCR, and mild disease was recorded in under ten of these patients and severe disease in one. In under 13 COVID-19 convalescent patients and a handful of infection-naive healthy vaccine recipients, researchers compared the spike-specific CD4+ TCR repertoire from before mRNA vaccination with the repertoire from after. Post-vaccine blood samples were collected a median of approximately 68 days after the second vaccine dose, ranging from about 13 to 241 days. The convalescent cohort included six males and four females, with two Hispanic individuals, seven Caucasians, two Asians and one multiracial person. Post-COVID blood samples from convalescent patients were collected a median of roughly 100 days after diagnosis, with a range of about 35 to 161 days. Each participant got two doses of either the Pfizer-BioNTech BNT162b2 vaccine (n=8) or the Moderna mRNA-1273 vaccine (n=2). General study outcomes and caveats: Of the vaccine-specific clones found in convalescent patients, nearly all (304 of 307) were mono-reactive for SARS-CoV-2 spike instead of being cross-reactive with common cold coronaviruses. The median number of SARS-CoV-2-reactive clonotypes rose from roughly 20 after infection to 38 after vaccination, but the change was not significant. Among convalescent patients, a median about 86% of the SARS-CoV-2-reactive clones seen after vaccination appeared only after vaccination, which suggests priming specific to the vaccine. The number of convalescent patients in the study was relatively small, and the study did not examine early timepoints following natural infection.

For this clonotype: The target of this receptor is not known. Base qualities are not provided; no much larger clone lies one nucleotide away.

The library came from PCR. The sequencing machine was an Illumina iSeq 100. For the original study's pipeline: Non-productive sequences were removed, and CDR3s that did not start with C, did not end with F or W, or were shorter than 7 amino acids were discarded. CDR3 homology was assessed with Levenshtein distances (stringdist) and unrooted phylogenetic trees (ape) in R version 3.6.1. TCRdb reran the public reads through fastp at Q25 and MiXCR, keeping productive beta chains. Each record represents a unique CDR3 protein, reported with the most common genes and DNA among its rows. TCRdb's processing, not the study's, gives the V and J calls here. This sample has 13,000 to 15,000 distinct CDR3 sequences in its table, and roughly 71% of those were observed once. The top ten constitute approximately 1.1% of the sample. V and J are truncated by 4 bases and 2 bases respectively, leaving an intervening sequence of 23 bases. CDR1 and CDR2, per the germline V gene, are SGHTA and FQGNSA. The CDR3, from cysteine to phenylalanine, totals 18 residues. The kept DNA is CDR3 alone, 54 bases in frame from the first base.

The convalescent patients' positive SARS-CoV-2 PCR tests fell between March and December 2020, which was before the Alpha, Beta and Delta variants emerged in the United States. Ficoll-Paque Plus gradient centrifugation was used to isolate PBMCs from whole blood, and the isolated PBMCs were then either used fresh or cryopreserved at -140C. Sequenced here: CD4+ T cells from blood, sampled after SARS-CoV-2 vaccination. The chain employs TRBV7-2 and TRBJ2-5, with the D gene too uncertain to name. The TCR originated in a human donor who had recovered from COVID-19. The sequence in DNA is TGTGCCAGCAGCTCTAGATCTGGTGGTAGAACCAAACAAGAGACCCAGTACTTC. Its protein reads: CASSSRSGGRTKQETQYF. The entire variable domain, with the stretches around the CDR3 drawn from the reference TRBV7-2 and TRBJ2-5 proteins, is GAGVSQSPSNKVTEKGKDVELRCDPISGHTALYWYRQSLGQGLEFLIYFQGNSAPDKSGLPSDRFSAERTGGSVSTLTIQRTQQEDSAVYLCASSSRSGGRTKQETQYFGPGTRLLVL.